These 5 T cell receptor beta chains came from one sample sequenced in a study of shared clonotypes between healthy human individuals. Generated by immunoSEQ multiplex PCR, the TCRdb table keeps only in-frame clones and is missing some. The sample consists of approximately 2.3 million clones, about 92% of them appearing once. The sample was naive CD4+ T cells from PBMCs. Regarding subset: CD45RA+ positively selected. These receptor sequences come from a man aged 18 to 30 in good health. Some clones in this sample may be carry-over from other donors' samples.

V and J are TRBV5-4 and TRBJ2-7, with 7 bases aligning to TRBD2. This CDR3 region has 19 residues. Germline values: CDR1 SGHNT, CDR2 YYREEE (reference sequence). V shed 0 bases, J shed 4 bases, and the junction held 19 bases outside the gene matches. Here the CDR3 reads CASSLGGGQGAGEAYEQYF. The CDR3 DNA reads TGTGCCAGCAGCTTGGGGGGCGGGCAGGGCGCGGGAGAGGCATACGAGCAGTACTTC.

The rearrangement links TRBV18 to TRBJ1-1; 7 nucleotides line up with TRBD1. This CDR3 is 16 amino acids long. The germline V gene has CDR1 KGHSH and CDR2 LQKENI. J lost 1 base, V lost 3 bases, and 8 bases had no gene match. For the CDR3, the DNA is TGTGCCAGCTCACCGATAATACAGGGGTGGAACACTGAAGCTTTCTTT. Its translation: CASSPIIQGWNTEAFF.

The V gene is TRBV14, the J gene TRBJ2-7, with 15 positions matching TRBD2. The V gene's germline CDR1 is SGHDN and CDR2 FVKESK. With 1 base clipped from V and 6 bases from J, the junction kept 10 bases outside the gene matches. The CDR3 contains 18 residues. Here the CDR3 reads CASSQGGLAGGYRSEQYF. The CDR3 coding sequence is TGTGCCAGCAGCCAAGGGGGACTAGCGGGAGGTTACAGGAGCGAGCAGTACTTC.

The chain has TRBV19 and TRBJ2-3; the D gene is possibly TRBD1 (6 bases). CDR1 LNHDA and CDR2 SQIVND come from the germline V gene (reference sequence). The CDR3 loop spans 15 amino acids. Trimming stripped 3 bases from V and 2 bases from J, with 12 bases between. The DNA of the CDR3 is TGTGCCAGTAGTATGGGCAGGGGAGCCACAGATACGCAGTATTTT. Residues: CASSMGRGATDTQYF.

The rearrangement joins TRBV19 to TRBJ2-2, with 7 bases that match TRBD1. CDR3 size: 15 residues. CDR1 and CDR2 from the germline V gene are LNHDA and SQIVND (reference sequence). The junction had 8 bases not matched to a gene; V was cut back by 5 bases and J by 5 bases. The CDR3 sequence is CASSSTGPVTGELFF. The CDR3 DNA reads as TGTGCCAGTAGTTCGACAGGGCCGGTGACCGGGGAGCTGTTTTTT.